A selection of T cell receptor beta chains follows, all from one sample in a study of blood T cell repertoires in COVID-19. TCRdb's copy holds only in-frame clones and misses some; the assay was immunoSEQ multiplex PCR. The data show 300,000 to 450,000 clones, roughly 90% seen once. Input material: peripheral blood. The receptors were sampled from a woman in her 30s with COVID-19, enrolled during active disease. Each CDR3 is given with its conserved first and last residue. Fields, in order: D gene, clone size, V gene, J gene, CDR3 length, CDR3 DNA, CDR3 protein. The D gene is left open where the match is weak. Expanded clones are given a class, and other clones once, few, many or no size at all.

d_call: -
clone_size: -
v_call: TRBV7-2
j_call: TRBJ1-3
cdr3_length: 12
cdr3_nt: TGTGCCAGCAGCCCGACAGGAAACACCATATATTTT
cdr3_aa: CASSPTGNTIYF

d_call: -
clone_size: -
v_call: TRBV5-1
j_call: TRBJ2-2
cdr3_length: 14
cdr3_nt: TGCGCCAGCAGCTACCTTGAGGGGGACGGGGAGCTGTTTTTT
cdr3_aa: CASSYLEGDGELFF

d_call: -
clone_size: once
v_call: TRBV2
j_call: TRBJ1-5
cdr3_length: 13
cdr3_nt: TGTGCCAGCAGTGATTATAGCAATCAGCCCCAGCATTTT
cdr3_aa: CASSDYSNQPQHF

d_call: TRBD1
clone_size: -
v_call: TRBV24-1
j_call: TRBJ2-3
cdr3_length: 15
cdr3_nt: TGTGCCACCAGTGAAAGGCACAGGGGTACAGATACGCAGTATTTT
cdr3_aa: CATSERHRGTDTQYF

d_call: -
clone_size: few
v_call: TRBV5-4
j_call: TRBJ1-2
cdr3_length: 14
cdr3_nt: TGTGCCAGCAGCATTGACGTAGCCAACTATGGCTACACCTTC
cdr3_aa: CASSIDVANYGYTF

d_call: -
clone_size: -
v_call: TRBV4-3
j_call: TRBJ1-5
cdr3_length: 15
cdr3_nt: TGCGCCAGCAGCCAAGGAGGGGGAAGCAATCAGCCCCAGCATTTT
cdr3_aa: CASSQGGGSNQPQHF

d_call: TRBD1
clone_size: -
v_call: TRBV10-1
j_call: TRBJ1-2
cdr3_length: 14
cdr3_nt: TGCGCCAGCAGTGGTGACAGGGGAAGCTATGGCTACACCTTC
cdr3_aa: CASSGDRGSYGYTF

d_call: TRBD1
clone_size: once
v_call: TRBV28
j_call: TRBJ1-2
cdr3_length: 13
cdr3_nt: TGTGCCAGCATCGGACAGGGGAACTATGGCTACACCTTC
cdr3_aa: CASIGQGNYGYTF

d_call: -
clone_size: -
v_call: TRBV19
j_call: TRBJ2-3
cdr3_length: 15
cdr3_nt: TGTGCCAGTAGTATCGGGCGGGCCCTCACAGATACGCAGTATTTT
cdr3_aa: CASSIGRALTDTQYF

d_call: TRBD2
clone_size: few
v_call: TRBV5-4
j_call: TRBJ2-1
cdr3_length: 16
cdr3_nt: TGTGCCAGCAGCATGGGAACTAGCGGGGGGTACAATGAGCAGTTCTTC
cdr3_aa: CASSMGTSGGYNEQFF